This TCR beta chain stems from a study of T cell repertoires in cytomegalovirus infection. Note on this clonotype: Its antigen remains unknown.

Germline assignment: CDR1 SGHTA and CDR2 FQGTGA. V shed 1 base and J 3 bases; nucleotides not matched to a gene: 9. CDR3 length equals 18 residues. One entry per CDR3 protein results from TCRdb running MiXCR on the reads. Of 40,000 to 55,000 distinct CDR3 sequences in the sample, 20% to 25% were seen once. This sample comprised CD8+ T cells from cultured PBMCs, obtained from culture after CMV antigen stimulation. The receptor comes from a human donor in good health (CMV status not recorded). Some clones in this sample may be carry-over from other donors' samples. The chain uses TRBV7-3 and TRBJ2-1; TRBD2 aligns across 10 bases. CDR3 nucleotide sequence: TGTGCCAGCAGCTTAAAGGCGGTCGGACTAGCGGTCTACAATGAGCAGTTCTTC. This encodes CASSLKAVGLAVYNEQFF.